This T cell receptor (beta chain) comes out of a study of cytomegalovirus exposure and HLA in healthy donors. Trimming removed 8 bases from V and 4 bases from J; junction bases left unmatched: 17. Germline CDR1 is MDHEN and CDR2 is SYDVKM. This CDR3 contains 17 residues. The PCR used 60 Vbeta and 13 Jbeta primers. TCRdb's table, derived via immunoSEQ multiplex PCR, lists solely in-frame clones and lacks some. The data hold approximately 140,000 clones, with 60% to 85% observed a single time. The sample was PBMCs. This receptor was taken from a man aged 50 or older in good health and CMV-seropositive. V and J are TRBV28 and TRBJ2-7; 10 bases agree with TRBD1. CDR3 in DNA: TGTGCCAGCGAAACCCCACTGGGGACAGGGGAAATTTACGAGCAGTACTTC. Protein product: CASETPLGTGEIYEQYF.